These 8 T cell receptor beta chains were sequenced from one sample in a study of OX40 agonist ivuxolimab in advanced cancers. Here immunoSEQ multiplex PCR was the method, and the copy in TCRdb shows in-frame clones only, minus some. This table holds around 20,000 clones, approximately 69% found once. Here the sequenced sample was CD4+ or CD8+ T cells sorted from blood, taken in a trial of the OX40 agonist ivuxolimab. The source of these receptors is an adult with an advanced solid tumor such as melanoma, head and neck, liver or kidney cancer.

Details on this clone: A far more abundant clone sits one base away, making this likely a read error. The chain uses TRBV29-1 and TRBJ1-2; TRBD1 might be the D (6 bases). This CDR3 spans 12 amino acids. The germline gives CDR1 SQVTM, CDR2 ANQGSEA. The CDR3 nucleotides read TGCAGCGGTGAATGGGGGGGGCTTGGCTACACCTTC. This sequence encodes CSGEWGGLGYTF.

This chain connects TRBV20-1 to TRBJ2-1, with D unresolved. V was clipped by 8 bases and J by 7 bases, with 12 bases between them. The CDR3 contains 11 residues. Germline V gene data show CDR1 as DFQATT and CDR2 as SNEGSKA (reference sequence). The CDR3 DNA follows: TGCAGTCTTTTTCGTTTGAATGAGCAGTTCTTC. This gives the protein CSLFRLNEQFF.

The chain carries TRBV4-3 and TRBJ2-2, with D possibly being TRBD2 (5 bases). The CDR3 extends over 18 amino acids. Germline V gene lookup returns CDR1 LGHNA and CDR2 YSLEER. V dropped 1 base and J dropped 5 bases, with 20 bases sitting between them. The CDR3 nucleotides are TGCGCCAGCAGCCAAGCCGTGTCTCTCGGGGAAATGACCGGGGAGCTGTTTTTT. It is translated as CASSQAVSLGEMTGELFF.

The chain couples TRBV19 to TRBJ2-7; possibly TRBD2 for D (5 bases). Germline CDR1 LNHDA, CDR2 SQIVND (reference sequence). This CDR3 is built from 14 residues. V shed 3 bases and J shed 2 bases, with 11 bases lying between them. The CDR3: CASSIGAGPYEQYF. The CDR3 DNA is TGTGCCAGTAGTATTGGCGCGGGTCCCTACGAGCAGTACTTC.

The chain recombines TRBV15 with TRBJ2-7, with 10 bases that match TRBD1. The CDR3 totals 14 residues. Trimming cost V 3 bases and J 8 bases; bases outside gene matches: 7. The V gene's germline CDR1 is LNHNV and CDR2 YYDKDF (reference sequence). CDR3 DNA sequence: TGTGCCACCAGCAGGGACAGGGGGACTCCCCAGCAGTACTTC. It encodes CATSRDRGTPQQYF.

This clone appeared a few times. V usage is TRBV28 and J usage is TRBJ2-7, with a tentative D call TRBD1 (6 bases). Trimming stripped 2 bases from V and 0 bases from J, with 8 bases between. Looked up from germline, CDR1 is MDHEN and CDR2 is SYDVKM. The CDR3 is 14 residues long. DNA for the CDR3: TGTGCCAGCAGTTTAACAGGGTTCTCCTACGAGCAGTACTTC. This gives the protein CASSLTGFSYEQYF.

This chain connects TRBV21-1 to TRBJ1-2. TRBV21-1 is a known pseudogene. There are 16 residues in the CDR3. Here the CDR3 reads CASSNKWVRGAYGYTF. The CDR3 bases are TGTGCCAGCAGCAATAAGTGGGTACGGGGGGCTTACGGCTACACCTTC.

V and J are TRBV29-1 and TRBJ1-1; maybe TRBD1 (6 bases). From germline, CDR1 is SQVTM and CDR2 ANQGSEA. Trimming stripped 3 bases from V and 5 bases from J, with 16 bases between. The CDR3 totals 14 residues. The CDR3 DNA is TGCAGCGTTGATACCGGGGGGCGTCAAACTGAAGCTTTCTTT. It specifies CSVDTGGRQTEAFF.